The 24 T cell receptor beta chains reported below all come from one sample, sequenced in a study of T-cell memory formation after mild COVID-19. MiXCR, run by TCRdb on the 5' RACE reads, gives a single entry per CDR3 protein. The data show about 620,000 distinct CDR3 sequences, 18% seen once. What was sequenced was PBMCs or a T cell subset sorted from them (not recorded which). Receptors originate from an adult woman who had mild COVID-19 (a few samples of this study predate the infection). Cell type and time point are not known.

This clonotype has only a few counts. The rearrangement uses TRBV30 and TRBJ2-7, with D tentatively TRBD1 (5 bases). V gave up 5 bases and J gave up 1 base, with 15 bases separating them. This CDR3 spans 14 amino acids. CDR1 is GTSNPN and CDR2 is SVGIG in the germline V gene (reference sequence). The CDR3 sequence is CAWRARAKSYEQYF. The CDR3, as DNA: TGTGCCTGGCGCGCCAGGGCCAAATCCTACGAGCAGTACTTC.

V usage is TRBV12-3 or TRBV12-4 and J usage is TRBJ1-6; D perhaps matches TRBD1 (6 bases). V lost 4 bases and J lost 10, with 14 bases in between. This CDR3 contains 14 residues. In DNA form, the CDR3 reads TGTGCCAGCAGTTATACAGGGCTTGGGTCACCCCTCCACTTT. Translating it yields CASSYTGLGSPLHF.

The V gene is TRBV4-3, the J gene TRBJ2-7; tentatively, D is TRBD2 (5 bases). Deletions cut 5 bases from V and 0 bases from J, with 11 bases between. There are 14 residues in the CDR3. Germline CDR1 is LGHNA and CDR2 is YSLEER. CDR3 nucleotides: TGCGCCAGCAGCGACCAGCGGAACTCCTACGAGCAGTACTTC. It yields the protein CASSDQRNSYEQYF.

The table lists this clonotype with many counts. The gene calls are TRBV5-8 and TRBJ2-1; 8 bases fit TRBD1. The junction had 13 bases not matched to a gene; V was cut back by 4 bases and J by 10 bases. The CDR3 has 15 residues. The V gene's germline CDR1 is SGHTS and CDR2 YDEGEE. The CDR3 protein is CASSDAPGQGWEQFF. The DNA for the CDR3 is TGTGCCAGCAGCGACGCCCCCGGACAGGGATGGGAGCAGTTCTTC.

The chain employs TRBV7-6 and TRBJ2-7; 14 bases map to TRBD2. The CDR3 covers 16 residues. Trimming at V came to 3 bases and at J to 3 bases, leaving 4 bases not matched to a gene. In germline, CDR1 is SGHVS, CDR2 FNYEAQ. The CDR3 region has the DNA TGTGCCAGCAGCTTGGGGACTAGCGGGAGTCTCTACGAGCAGTACTTC. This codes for CASSLGTSGSLYEQYF.

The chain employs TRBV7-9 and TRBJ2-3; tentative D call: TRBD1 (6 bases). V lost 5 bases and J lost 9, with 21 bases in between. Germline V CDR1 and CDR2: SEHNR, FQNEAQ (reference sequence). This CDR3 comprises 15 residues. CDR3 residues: CASSGRDNQIRTQYF. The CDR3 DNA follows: TGTGCCAGCAGCGGCCGGGACAATCAGATAAGGACGCAGTATTTT.

The CDR3 protein is CAISGTNNEQFF. The CDR3 DNA follows: TGTGCCATCAGTGGGACTAACAATGAGCAGTTCTTC. This rearrangement joins TRBV10-3 to TRBJ2-1; maybe TRBD2 (6 bases). The germline CDR1 and CDR2 sequences are ENHRY and SYGVKD. V was trimmed by 4 bases and J by 5 bases, leaving 6 bases between them. The length of the CDR3 is 12 residues.

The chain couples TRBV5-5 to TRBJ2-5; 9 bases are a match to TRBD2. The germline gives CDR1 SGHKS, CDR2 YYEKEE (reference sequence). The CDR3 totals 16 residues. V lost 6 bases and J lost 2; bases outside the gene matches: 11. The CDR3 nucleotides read TGTGCCAGCACCCACGGGGCTAGCGGGATTCAAGAGACCCAGTACTTC. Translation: CASTHGASGIQETQYF.

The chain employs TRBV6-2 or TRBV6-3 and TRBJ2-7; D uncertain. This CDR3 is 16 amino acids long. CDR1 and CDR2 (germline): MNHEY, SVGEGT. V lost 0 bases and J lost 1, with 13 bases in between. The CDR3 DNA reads TGTGCCAGCAGTTACTCGTTTCAGATCGTATCCTACGAGCAGTACTTC. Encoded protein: CASSYSFQIVSYEQYF.

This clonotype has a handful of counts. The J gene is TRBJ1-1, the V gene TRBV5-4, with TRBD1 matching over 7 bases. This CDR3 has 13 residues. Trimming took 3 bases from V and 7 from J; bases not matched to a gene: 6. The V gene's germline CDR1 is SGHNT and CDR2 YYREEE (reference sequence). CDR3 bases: TGTGCCAGCAGCTACGGGACAGCCTTTGAAGCTTTCTTT. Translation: CASSYGTAFEAFF.

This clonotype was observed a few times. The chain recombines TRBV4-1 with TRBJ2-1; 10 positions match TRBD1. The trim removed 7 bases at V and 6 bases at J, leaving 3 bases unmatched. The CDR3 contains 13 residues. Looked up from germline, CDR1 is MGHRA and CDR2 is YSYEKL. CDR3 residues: CASIGTGANEQFF. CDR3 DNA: TGCGCCAGCATCGGGACAGGGGCCAATGAGCAGTTCTTC.

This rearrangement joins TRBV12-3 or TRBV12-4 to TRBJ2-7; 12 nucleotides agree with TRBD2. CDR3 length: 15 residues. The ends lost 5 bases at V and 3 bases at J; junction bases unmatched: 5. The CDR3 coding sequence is TGTGCCAGCAGTCCGGGACTAGCGGGTATCTACGAGCAGTACTTC. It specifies CASSPGLAGIYEQYF.

In nucleotides, the CDR3 is TGTGCCAGCAGCCCCCCAACACTTTACTCCTACAATGAGCAGTTCTTC. Encoded protein: CASSPPTLYSYNEQFF. The V gene is TRBV7-9, the J gene TRBJ2-1; D remains ambiguous. CDR1 is SEHNR and CDR2 is FQNEAQ in the germline V gene (reference sequence). V lost 5 bases to trimming and J lost 0 bases, with 14 bases between them. This CDR3 contains 16 residues.

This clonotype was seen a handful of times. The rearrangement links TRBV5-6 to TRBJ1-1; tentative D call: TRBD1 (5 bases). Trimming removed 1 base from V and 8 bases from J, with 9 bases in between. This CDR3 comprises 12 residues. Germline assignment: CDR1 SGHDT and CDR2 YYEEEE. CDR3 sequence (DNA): TGTGCCAGCAGCTTGAGGGGATTGGAAGCTTTCTTT. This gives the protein CASSLRGLEAFF.

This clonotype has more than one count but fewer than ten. This CDR3 reads CSARSHRSTYEQYF. CDR3 coding DNA: TGCAGTGCTAGGAGTCACAGGAGCACCTACGAGCAGTACTTC. The V and J genes are TRBV20-1 and TRBJ2-7; a weak D match, TRBD1 (5 bases). The V end lost 3 bases, the J end lost 2 bases, and 14 bases lay between the germline ends. Germline V lookup: CDR1 DFQATT, CDR2 SNEGSKA (reference sequence). The CDR3 contains 14 residues.

Here the CDR3 DNA reads TGTGCCAGCAGCCAAGGGACCGGGGACTATTCACCCCTCCACTTT. The encoded protein is CASSQGTGDYSPLHF. This rearrangement joins TRBV3-1 to TRBJ1-6; maybe TRBD1 (5 bases). This CDR3 is built from 15 residues. Germline assignment: CDR1 LGHDT and CDR2 YNNKEL (reference sequence). V was pared by 1 base and J by 8 bases, with 12 bases between.

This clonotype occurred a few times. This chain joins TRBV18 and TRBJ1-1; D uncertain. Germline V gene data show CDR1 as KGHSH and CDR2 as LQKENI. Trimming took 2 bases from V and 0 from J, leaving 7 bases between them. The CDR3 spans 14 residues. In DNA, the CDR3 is TGTGCCAGCTCACCAACGACGGTGAACACTGAAGCTTTCTTT. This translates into CASSPTTVNTEAFF.

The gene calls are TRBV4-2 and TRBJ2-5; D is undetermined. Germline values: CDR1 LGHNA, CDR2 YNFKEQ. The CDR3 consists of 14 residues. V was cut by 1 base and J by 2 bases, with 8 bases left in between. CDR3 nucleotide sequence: TGTGCCAGCAGCCAAGCTGGCAGACAAGAGACCCAGTACTTC. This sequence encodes CASSQAGRQETQYF.

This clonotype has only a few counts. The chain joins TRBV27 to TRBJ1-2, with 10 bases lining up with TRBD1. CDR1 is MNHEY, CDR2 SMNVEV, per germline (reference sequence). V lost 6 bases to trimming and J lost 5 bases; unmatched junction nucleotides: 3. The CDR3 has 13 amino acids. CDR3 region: CASRMGQGYGYTF. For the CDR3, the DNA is TGTGCCAGCAGGATGGGACAGGGGTATGGCTACACCTTC.

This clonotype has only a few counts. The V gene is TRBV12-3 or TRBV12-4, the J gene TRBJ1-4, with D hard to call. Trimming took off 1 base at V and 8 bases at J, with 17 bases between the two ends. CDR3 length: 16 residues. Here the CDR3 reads CASSLVRSGSREKLFF. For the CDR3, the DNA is TGTGCCAGCAGTTTAGTAAGGTCGGGAAGTCGCGAAAAACTGTTTTTT.

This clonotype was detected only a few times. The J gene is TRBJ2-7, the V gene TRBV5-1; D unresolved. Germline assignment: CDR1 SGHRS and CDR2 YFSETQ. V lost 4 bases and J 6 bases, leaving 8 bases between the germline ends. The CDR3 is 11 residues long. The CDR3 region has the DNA TGCGCCAGCAGCGCTTCGGGCGAGCAGTACTTC. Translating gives CASSASGEQYF.

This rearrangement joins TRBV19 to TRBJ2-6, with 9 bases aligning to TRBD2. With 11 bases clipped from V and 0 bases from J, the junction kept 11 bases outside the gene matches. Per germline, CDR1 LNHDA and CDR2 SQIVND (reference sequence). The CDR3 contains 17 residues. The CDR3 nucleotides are TGTGCCGTCGTGGGTAGCGGGAGCCTCTCTGGGGCCAACGTCCTGACTTTC. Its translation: CAVVGSGSLSGANVLTF.

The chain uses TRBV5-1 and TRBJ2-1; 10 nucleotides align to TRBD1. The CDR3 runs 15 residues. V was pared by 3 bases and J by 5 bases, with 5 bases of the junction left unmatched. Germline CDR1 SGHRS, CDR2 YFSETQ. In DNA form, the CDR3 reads TGCGCCAGCAGCTCAGGACAGGGGGGAGACAATGAGCAGTTCTTC. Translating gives CASSSGQGGDNEQFF.

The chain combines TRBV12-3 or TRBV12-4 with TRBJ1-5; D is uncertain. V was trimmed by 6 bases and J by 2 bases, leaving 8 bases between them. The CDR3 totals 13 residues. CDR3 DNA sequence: TGTGCCAGCAGACGAACGCGCAATCAGCCCCAGCATTTT. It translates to CASRRTRNQPQHF.